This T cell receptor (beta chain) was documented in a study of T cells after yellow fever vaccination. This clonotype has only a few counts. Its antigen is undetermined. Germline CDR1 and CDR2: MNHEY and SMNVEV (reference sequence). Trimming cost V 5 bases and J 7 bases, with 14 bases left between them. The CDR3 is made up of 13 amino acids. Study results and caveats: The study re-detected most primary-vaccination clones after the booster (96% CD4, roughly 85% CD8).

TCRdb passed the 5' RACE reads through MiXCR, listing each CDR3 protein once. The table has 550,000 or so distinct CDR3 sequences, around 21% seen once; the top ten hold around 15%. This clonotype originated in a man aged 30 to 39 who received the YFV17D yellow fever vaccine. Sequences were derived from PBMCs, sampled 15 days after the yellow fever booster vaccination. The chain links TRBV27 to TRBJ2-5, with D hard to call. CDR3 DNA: TGTGCCAGCAGTCGGCCGGGTCTCGGGACCCAGTACTTC. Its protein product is CASSRPGLGTQYF.